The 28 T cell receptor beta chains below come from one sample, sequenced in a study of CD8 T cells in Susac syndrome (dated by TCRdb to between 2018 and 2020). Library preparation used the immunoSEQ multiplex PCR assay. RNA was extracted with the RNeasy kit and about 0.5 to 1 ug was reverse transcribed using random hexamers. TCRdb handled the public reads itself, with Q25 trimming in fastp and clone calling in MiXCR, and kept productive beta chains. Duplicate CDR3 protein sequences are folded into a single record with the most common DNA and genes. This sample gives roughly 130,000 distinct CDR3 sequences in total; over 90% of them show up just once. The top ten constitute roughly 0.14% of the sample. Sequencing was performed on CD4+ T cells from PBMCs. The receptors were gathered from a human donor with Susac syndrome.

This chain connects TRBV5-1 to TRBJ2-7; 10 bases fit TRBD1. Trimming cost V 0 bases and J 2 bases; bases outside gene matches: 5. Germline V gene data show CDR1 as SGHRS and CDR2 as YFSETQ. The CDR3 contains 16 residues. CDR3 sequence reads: CASSLASGTGAYEQYF. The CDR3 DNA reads TGCGCCAGCAGCTTGGCCTCCGGGACAGGGGCCTACGAGCAGTACTTC.

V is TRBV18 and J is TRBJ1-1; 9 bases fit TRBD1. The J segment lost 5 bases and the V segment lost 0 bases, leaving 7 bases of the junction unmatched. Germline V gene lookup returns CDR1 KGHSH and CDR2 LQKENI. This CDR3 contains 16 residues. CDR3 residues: CASSPPRPTGGTEAFF. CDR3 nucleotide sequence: TGTGCCAGCTCACCACCGCGCCCGACAGGGGGAACTGAAGCTTTCTTT. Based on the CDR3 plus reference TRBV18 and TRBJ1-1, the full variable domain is NAGVMQNPRHLVRRRGQEARLRCSPMKGHSHVYWYRQLPEEGLKFMVYLQKENIIDESGMPKERFSAEFPKEGPSILRIQQVVRGDSAAYFCASSPPRPTGGTEAFFGQGTRLTVV.

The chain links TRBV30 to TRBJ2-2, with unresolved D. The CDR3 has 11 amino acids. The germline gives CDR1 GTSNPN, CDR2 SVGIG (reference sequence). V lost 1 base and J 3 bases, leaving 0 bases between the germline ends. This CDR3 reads CAWSDTGELFF. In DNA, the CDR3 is TGTGCCTGGAGTGACACCGGGGAGCTGTTTTTT.

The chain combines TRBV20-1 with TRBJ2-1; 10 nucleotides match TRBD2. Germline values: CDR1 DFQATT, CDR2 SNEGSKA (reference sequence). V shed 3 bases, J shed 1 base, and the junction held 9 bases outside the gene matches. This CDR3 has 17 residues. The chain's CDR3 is CSASVLAGLGSYNEQFF. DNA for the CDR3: TGCAGTGCTAGCGTACTAGCGGGATTAGGGTCCTACAATGAGCAGTTCTTC.

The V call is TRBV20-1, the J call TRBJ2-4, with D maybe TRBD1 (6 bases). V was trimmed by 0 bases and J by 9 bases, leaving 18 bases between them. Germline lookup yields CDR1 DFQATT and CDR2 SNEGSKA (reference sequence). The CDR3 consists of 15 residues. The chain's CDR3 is CSARDTRDKGLIQYF. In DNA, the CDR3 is TGCAGTGCTAGAGATACTCGGGACAAGGGGCTCATTCAGTACTTC.

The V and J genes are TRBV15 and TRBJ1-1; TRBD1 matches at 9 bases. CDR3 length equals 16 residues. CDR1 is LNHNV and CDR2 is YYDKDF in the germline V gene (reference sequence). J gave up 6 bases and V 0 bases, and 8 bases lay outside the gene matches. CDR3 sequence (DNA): TGTGCCACCAGCAGAGATCGTACAGGGGGCAGGGCTGAAGCTTTCTTT. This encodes CATSRDRTGGRAEAFF.

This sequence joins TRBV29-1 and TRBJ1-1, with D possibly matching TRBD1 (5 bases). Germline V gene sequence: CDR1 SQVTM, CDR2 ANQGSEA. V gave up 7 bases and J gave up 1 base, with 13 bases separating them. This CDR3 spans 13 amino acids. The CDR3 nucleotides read TGCAGCGGCCTGGGACGAGGGAACACTGAAGCTTTCTTT. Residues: CSGLGRGNTEAFF.

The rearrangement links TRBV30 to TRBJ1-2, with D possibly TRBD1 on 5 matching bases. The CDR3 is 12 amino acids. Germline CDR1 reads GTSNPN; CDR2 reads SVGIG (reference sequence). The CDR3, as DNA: TGTGGAATGGGGCGGGCGAACTATGGCTACACCTTC. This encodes CGMGRANYGYTF.

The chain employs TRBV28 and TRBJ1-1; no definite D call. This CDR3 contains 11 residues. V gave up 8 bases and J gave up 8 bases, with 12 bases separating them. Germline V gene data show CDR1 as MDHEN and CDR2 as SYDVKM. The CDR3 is CASARSVEAFF. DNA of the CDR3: TGTGCCAGCGCCCGTAGCGTCGAAGCTTTCTTT.

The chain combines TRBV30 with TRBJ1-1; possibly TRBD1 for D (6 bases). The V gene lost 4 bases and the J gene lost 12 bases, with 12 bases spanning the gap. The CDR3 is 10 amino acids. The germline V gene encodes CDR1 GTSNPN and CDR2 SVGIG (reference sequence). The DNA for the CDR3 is TGTGCCTGGACCCAGGGGATGACTTTCTTT. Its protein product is CAWTQGMTFF.

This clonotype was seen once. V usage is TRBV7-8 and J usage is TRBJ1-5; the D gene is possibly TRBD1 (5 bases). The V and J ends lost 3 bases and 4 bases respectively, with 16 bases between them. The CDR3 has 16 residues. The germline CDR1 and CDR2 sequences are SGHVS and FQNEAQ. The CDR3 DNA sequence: TGTGCCAGCAGCTTTAGTGGGGGGGATGGGAATCAGCCCCAGCATTTT. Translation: CASSFSGGDGNQPQHF.

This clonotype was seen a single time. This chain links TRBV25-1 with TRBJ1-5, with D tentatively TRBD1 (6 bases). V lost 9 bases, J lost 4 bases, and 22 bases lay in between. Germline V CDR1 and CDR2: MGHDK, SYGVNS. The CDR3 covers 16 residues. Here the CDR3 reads CASTTGPTLTNQPQHF. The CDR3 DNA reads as TGTGCCAGTACTACAGGGCCGACTCTGACTAATCAGCCCCAGCATTTT.

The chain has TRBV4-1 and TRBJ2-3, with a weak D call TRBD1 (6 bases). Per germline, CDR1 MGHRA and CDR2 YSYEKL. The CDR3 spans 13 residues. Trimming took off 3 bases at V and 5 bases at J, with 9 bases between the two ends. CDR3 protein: CASSQGRGDTQYF. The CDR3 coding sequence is TGCGCCAGCAGCCAGGGCAGGGGAGATACGCAGTATTTT.

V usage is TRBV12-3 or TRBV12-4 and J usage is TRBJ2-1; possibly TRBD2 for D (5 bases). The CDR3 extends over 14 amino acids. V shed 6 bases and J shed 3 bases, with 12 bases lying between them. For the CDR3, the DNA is TGTGCCAGCAGGGGAGCGGCCCTCTACAATGAGCAGTTCTTC. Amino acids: CASRGAALYNEQFF.

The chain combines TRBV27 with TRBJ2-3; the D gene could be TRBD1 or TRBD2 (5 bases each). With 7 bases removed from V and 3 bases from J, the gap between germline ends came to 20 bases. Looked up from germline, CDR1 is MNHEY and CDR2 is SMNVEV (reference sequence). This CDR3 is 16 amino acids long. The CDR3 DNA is TGTGCCAGCAAGCCGTGGGGGATAGCGAGTACAGATACGCAGTATTTT. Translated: CASKPWGIASTDTQYF.

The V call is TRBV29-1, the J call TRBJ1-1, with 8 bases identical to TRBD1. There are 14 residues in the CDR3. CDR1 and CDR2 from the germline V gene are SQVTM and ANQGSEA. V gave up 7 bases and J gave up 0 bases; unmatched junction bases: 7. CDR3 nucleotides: TGCAGCGCTCGTTCAGGGGGCGTGAACACTGAAGCTTTCTTT. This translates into CSARSGGVNTEAFF.

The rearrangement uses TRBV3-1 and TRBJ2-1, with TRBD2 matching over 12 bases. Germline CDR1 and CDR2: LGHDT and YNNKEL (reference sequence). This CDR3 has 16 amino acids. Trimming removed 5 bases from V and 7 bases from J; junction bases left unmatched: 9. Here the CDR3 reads CASSYRTSGTGNEQFF. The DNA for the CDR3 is TGTGCCAGCAGCTACCGGACTAGCGGGACGGGTAATGAGCAGTTCTTC.

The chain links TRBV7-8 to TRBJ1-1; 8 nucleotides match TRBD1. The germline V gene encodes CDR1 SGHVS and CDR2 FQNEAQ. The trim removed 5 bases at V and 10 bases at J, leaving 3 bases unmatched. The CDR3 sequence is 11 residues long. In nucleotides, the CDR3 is TGTGCCAGCAGCCCAGGGGGCGCAGCTTTCTTT. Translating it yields CASSPGGAAFF.

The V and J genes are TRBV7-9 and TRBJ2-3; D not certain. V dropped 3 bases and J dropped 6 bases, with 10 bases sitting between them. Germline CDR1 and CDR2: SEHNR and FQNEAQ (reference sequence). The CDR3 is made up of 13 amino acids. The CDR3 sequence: CASSFTSSDTQYF. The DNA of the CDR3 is TGTGCCAGCAGCTTCACCAGTTCGGATACGCAGTATTTT.

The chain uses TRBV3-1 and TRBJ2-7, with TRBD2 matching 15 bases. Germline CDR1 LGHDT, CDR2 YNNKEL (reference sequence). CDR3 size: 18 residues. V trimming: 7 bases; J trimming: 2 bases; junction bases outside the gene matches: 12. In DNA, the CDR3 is TGTGCCAGCACCCGGGGACTAGCGGGAGGACGGAACCCCTACGAGCAGTACTTC. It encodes CASTRGLAGGRNPYEQYF.

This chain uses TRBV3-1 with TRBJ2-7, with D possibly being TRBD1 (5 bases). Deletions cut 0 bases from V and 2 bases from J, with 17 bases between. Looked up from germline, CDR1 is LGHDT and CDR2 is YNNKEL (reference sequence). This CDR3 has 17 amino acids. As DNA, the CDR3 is TGTGCCAGCAGCCAAGAGGTATTGTGGACACAAACCTACGAGCAGTACTTC. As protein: CASSQEVLWTQTYEQYF.

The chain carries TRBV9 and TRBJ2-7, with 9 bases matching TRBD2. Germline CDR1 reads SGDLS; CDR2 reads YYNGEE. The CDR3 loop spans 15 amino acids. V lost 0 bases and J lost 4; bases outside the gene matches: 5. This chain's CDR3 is CASSVVAGGEYEQYF. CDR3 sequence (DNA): TGTGCCAGCAGCGTAGTGGCGGGAGGGGAATACGAGCAGTACTTC. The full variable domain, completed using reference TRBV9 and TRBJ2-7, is DSGVTQTPKHLITATGQRVTLRCSPRSGDLSVYWYQQSLDQGLQFLIQYYNGEERAKGNILERFSAQQFPDLHSELNLSSLELGDSALYFCASSVVAGGEYEQYFGPGTRLTVT.

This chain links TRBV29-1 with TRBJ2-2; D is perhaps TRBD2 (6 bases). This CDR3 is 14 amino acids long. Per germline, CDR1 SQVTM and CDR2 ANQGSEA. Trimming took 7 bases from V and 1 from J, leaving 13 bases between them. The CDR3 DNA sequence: TGCAGCGCTACTAGCTCGTTGAACACCGGGGAGCTGTTTTTT. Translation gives CSATSSLNTGELFF.

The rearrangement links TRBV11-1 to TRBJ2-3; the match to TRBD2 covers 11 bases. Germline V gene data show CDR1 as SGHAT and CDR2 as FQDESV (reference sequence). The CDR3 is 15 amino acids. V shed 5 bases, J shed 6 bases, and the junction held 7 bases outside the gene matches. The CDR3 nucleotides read TGTGCCAGCAGCCCAGGGACTAGCGGTCTGGATACGCAGTATTTT. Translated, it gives CASSPGTSGLDTQYF.

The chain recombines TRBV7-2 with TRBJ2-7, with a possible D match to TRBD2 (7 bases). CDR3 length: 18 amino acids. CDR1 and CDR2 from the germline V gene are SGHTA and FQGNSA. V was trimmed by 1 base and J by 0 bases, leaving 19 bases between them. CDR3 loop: CASSLDVWGASGSYEQYF. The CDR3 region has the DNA TGTGCCAGCAGCTTAGATGTGTGGGGGGCTAGCGGCTCCTACGAGCAGTACTTC.

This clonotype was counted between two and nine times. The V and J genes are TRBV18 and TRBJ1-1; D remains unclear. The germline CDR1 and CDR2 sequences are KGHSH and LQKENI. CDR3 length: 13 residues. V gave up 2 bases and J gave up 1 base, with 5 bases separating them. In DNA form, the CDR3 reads TGTGCCAGCTCACCAGGGCAGAACACTGAAGCTTTCTTT. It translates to CASSPGQNTEAFF. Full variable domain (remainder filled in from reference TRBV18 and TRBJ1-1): NAGVMQNPRHLVRRRGQEARLRCSPMKGHSHVYWYRQLPEEGLKFMVYLQKENIIDESGMPKERFSAEFPKEGPSILRIQQVVRGDSAAYFCASSPGQNTEAFFGQGTRLTVV.

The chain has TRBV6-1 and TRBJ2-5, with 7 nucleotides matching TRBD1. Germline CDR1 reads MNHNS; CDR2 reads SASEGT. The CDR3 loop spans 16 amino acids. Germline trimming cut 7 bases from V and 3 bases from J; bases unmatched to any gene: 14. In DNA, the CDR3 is TGTGCCAGCAAGGATAGGTTAGGGGGCTATAAAGAGACCCAGTACTTC. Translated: CASKDRLGGYKETQYF.

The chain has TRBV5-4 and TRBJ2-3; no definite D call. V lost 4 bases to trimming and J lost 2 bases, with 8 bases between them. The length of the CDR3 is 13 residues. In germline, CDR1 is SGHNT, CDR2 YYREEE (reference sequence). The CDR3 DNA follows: TGTGCCAGCAGCCGCTCGGCCACAGATACGCAGTATTTT. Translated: CASSRSATDTQYF. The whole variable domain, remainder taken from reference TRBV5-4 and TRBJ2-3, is ETGVTQSPTHLIKTRGQQVTLRCSSQSGHNTVSWYQQALGQGPQFIFQYYREEENGRGNFPPRFSGLQFPNYSSELNVNALELDDSALYLCASSRSATDTQYFGPGTRLTVL.